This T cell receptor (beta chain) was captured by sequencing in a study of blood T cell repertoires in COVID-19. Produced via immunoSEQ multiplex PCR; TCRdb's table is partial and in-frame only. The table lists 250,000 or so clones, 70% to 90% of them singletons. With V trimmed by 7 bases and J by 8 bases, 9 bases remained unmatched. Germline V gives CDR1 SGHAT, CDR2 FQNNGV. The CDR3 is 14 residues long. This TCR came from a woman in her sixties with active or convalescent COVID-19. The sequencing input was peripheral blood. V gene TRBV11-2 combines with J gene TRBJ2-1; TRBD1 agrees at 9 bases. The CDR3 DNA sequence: TGTGCCAGCACTCAGGACAGGGGTCAGCATGAGCAGTTCTTC. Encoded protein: CASTQDRGQHEQFF.